This passage covers 20 T cell receptor beta chains from one sample sequenced in a study of T cell repertoires in cytomegalovirus infection. TCRdb reprocessed the reads via MiXCR and lists one record per CDR3 protein. The repertoire holds more than 400,000 distinct CDR3 sequences, 26% seen once, with 13% in the top ten. Sequencing used PBMCs. Receptor source: a human donor in good health (CMV status not recorded). Some clones in this sample may be carry-over from other donors' samples.

This clonotype was observed at least ten times. This sequence joins TRBV7-9 and TRBJ2-7; D may match TRBD1 or TRBD2 (5 bases each). V was trimmed by 1 base and J by 3 bases, leaving 13 bases between them. The CDR3 extends over 15 amino acids. CDR1 SEHNR and CDR2 FQNEAQ come from the germline V gene (reference sequence). The CDR3 loop is CASSLGDRIYYEQYF. CDR3 coding DNA: TGTGCCAGCAGCTTAGGGGACCGAATCTACTACGAGCAGTACTTC. The entire variable domain, with the rest obtained from reference TRBV7-9 and TRBJ2-7, is as follows: DTGVSQNPRHKITKRGQNVTFRCDPISEHNRLYWYRQTLGQGPEFLTYFQNEAQLEKSRLLSDRFSAERPKGSFSTLEIQRTEQGDSAMYLCASSLGDRIYYEQYFGPGTRLTVT.

This clonotype was detected only a few times. The V and J genes are TRBV30 and TRBJ1-5; D is unclear. The CDR3 has 16 amino acids. Deletions cut 0 bases from V and 7 bases from J, with 19 bases between. Germline CDR1 and CDR2: GTSNPN and SVGIG (reference sequence). CDR3 sequence: CAWSVNSGWIPQPQHF. CDR3 DNA: TGTGCCTGGAGTGTAAATTCTGGGTGGATCCCCCAGCCCCAGCATTTT.

In this sample, this clonotype turned up a few times. This chain uses TRBV6-4 with TRBJ2-3, with D possibly being TRBD1 (6 bases). V was trimmed by 3 bases and J by 5 bases, leaving 12 bases between them. CDR3 length equals 14 residues. CDR1 and CDR2 (germline): MRHNA, SNTAGT. Written as DNA, the CDR3 is TGTGCCAGCAGTGAGGGGAAAGGGGGAGATACGCAGTATTTT. Encoded protein: CASSEGKGGDTQYF.

The V gene is TRBV24-1, the J gene TRBJ2-1, with D uncertain. Looked up from germline, CDR1 is KGHDR and CDR2 is SFDVKD. V dropped 4 bases and J dropped 7 bases, with 16 bases sitting between them. This CDR3 is built from 15 residues. CDR3 in DNA: TGTGCCACCAGTGACCCCGGTGAGAGTGGGAATGAGCAGTTCTTC. This codes for CATSDPGESGNEQFF.

This clonotype was counted many times. This chain uses TRBV12-3 or TRBV12-4 with TRBJ2-3; TRBD2 matches 15 bases. Germline trimming cut 6 bases from V and 5 bases from J; bases unmatched to any gene: 9. This CDR3 region has 17 residues. The CDR3 region is CASSLPPGLAGGDTQYF. CDR3 bases: TGTGCCAGCAGCCTACCCCCGGGACTAGCGGGAGGAGATACGCAGTATTTT.

This clonotype occurred a few times. The chain employs TRBV12-3 or TRBV12-4 and TRBJ1-5; D is unclear. This CDR3 is built from 15 residues. Trimming shortened V by 9 bases and J by 8 bases, and 23 bases separated the two germline ends. The CDR3 DNA sequence: TGTGCCAGTAGGAGGGTCGGAAGCCTCGGAGAGCCCCAGCATTTT. Amino acids: CASRRVGSLGEPQHF.

This clonotype was counted ten times or more. The CDR3 protein is CASSLGAGGEQYF. DNA for the CDR3: TGTGCCAGCAGCTTAGGAGCAGGGGGCGAGCAGTACTTC. The rearrangement joins TRBV7-9 to TRBJ2-7; TRBD1 aligns across 7 bases. Germline assignment: CDR1 SEHNR and CDR2 FQNEAQ (reference sequence). This CDR3 has 13 amino acids. V was clipped by 1 base and J by 6 bases; unmatched bases: 3.

This chain connects TRBV28 to TRBJ1-5; D is ambiguous. Germline V gene sequence: CDR1 MDHEN, CDR2 SYDVKM. There are 15 residues in the CDR3. Trimming shortened V by 3 bases and J by 0 bases, and 9 bases separated the two germline ends. The CDR3 region is CASSFVPFSNQPQHF. The CDR3 DNA reads TGTGCCAGCAGTTTCGTACCGTTTAGCAATCAGCCCCAGCATTTT. The variable domain in full, with the rest retrieved from reference TRBV28 and TRBJ1-5, is DVKVTQSSRYLVKRTGEKVFLECVQDMDHENMFWYRQDPGLGLRLIYFSYDVKMKEKGDIPEGYSVSREKKERFSLILESASTNQTSMYLCASSFVPFSNQPQHFGDGTRLSIL.

The table lists this clonotype with many counts. The chain joins TRBV7-2 to TRBJ2-5; 9 bases align to TRBD2. CDR1 and CDR2 from the germline V gene are SGHTA and FQGNSA. The CDR3 has 14 amino acids. Unmatched junction bases numbered 6, after V lost 5 bases and J lost 5 bases. The CDR3 DNA reads TGTGCCAGCAGCCCCCAGGCGGGAGGGGAGACCCAGTACTTC. Its translation is CASSPQAGGETQYF. Drawing the rest from reference TRBV7-2 and TRBJ2-5, the complete variable domain is GAGVSQSPSNKVTEKGKDVELRCDPISGHTALYWYRQSLGQGLEFLIYFQGNSAPDKSGLPSDRFSAERTGGSVSTLTIQRTQQEDSAVYLCASSPQAGGETQYFGPGTRLLVL.

This rearrangement joins TRBV7-6 to TRBJ2-7; 7 positions match TRBD1. Germline V CDR1 and CDR2: SGHVS, FNYEAQ. The CDR3 is made up of 13 amino acids. V trimming: 5 bases; J trimming: 7 bases; junction bases outside the gene matches: 8. The CDR3 DNA reads TGTGCCAGCAGCAGAGACAGGGTGGGGGAGCAGTACTTC. Translated, it gives CASSRDRVGEQYF.

The chain links TRBV12-3 or TRBV12-4 to TRBJ2-5, with D hard to call. Trimming took 4 bases from V and 3 from J, leaving 15 bases between them. CDR3 length: 15 residues. The CDR3 DNA follows: TGTGCCAGCAGTTCATCCATGGGATCCAAAGAGACCCAGTACTTC. This gives the protein CASSSSMGSKETQYF.

The rearrangement joins TRBV7-2 to TRBJ2-5; D is perhaps TRBD1 or TRBD2 (5 bases each). Trimming stripped 5 bases from V and 5 bases from J, with 18 bases between. Germline V gene sequence: CDR1 SGHTA, CDR2 FQGNSA. This CDR3 has 15 residues. Here the CDR3 DNA reads TGTGCCAGCAGCGAGGGGCCTACCTCCATGGAGACCCAGTACTTC. It specifies CASSEGPTSMETQYF.

This clonotype occurred many times. CDR3 DNA sequence: TGTGCCAGCAGGCCCGGGACAGGGGGCGCAGGGAACACTGAAGCTTTCTTT. Protein: CASRPGTGGAGNTEAFF. The chain is built from TRBV7-2 and TRBJ1-1; 12 bases map to TRBD1. Looked up from germline, CDR1 is SGHTA and CDR2 is FQGNSA. CDR3 length: 17 amino acids. Trimming cost V 6 bases and J 1 base; bases outside gene matches: 9.

The rearrangement links TRBV6-8 to TRBJ1-6; TRBD1 is a possible D gene (5 bases). Germline V gives CDR1 MNHGY, CDR2 SAAAGT. V was shortened by 2 bases and J by 10 bases, with 12 bases between the two germline ends. The CDR3 runs 14 residues. The CDR3 sequence: CASSYGGRGSPLHF. In DNA form, the CDR3 reads TGTGCCAGCAGTTACGGAGGGCGGGGGTCACCCCTCCACTTT.

The chain employs TRBV20-1 and TRBJ2-7; 9 positions match TRBD1. The CDR3 spans 16 residues. CDR1 DFQATT and CDR2 SNEGSKA come from the germline V gene (reference sequence). The V segment lost 0 bases and the J segment 2 bases; nucleotides outside the gene matches: 8. Here the CDR3 DNA reads TGCAGTGCTAGAGATCCGAGGACAGGGGACACCTACGAGCAGTACTTC. Its protein is CSARDPRTGDTYEQYF.

This clonotype was found a few times. The V and J genes are TRBV4-1 and TRBJ2-4; no clear D. The CDR3 sequence is 15 residues long. V was trimmed by 2 bases and J by 4 bases, leaving 12 bases between them. Germline V CDR1 and CDR2: MGHRA, YSYEKL. CDR3: CASSQTPGLKNIQYF. In DNA form, the CDR3 reads TGCGCCAGCAGCCAAACGCCGGGCTTAAAAAACATTCAGTACTTC.

V usage is TRBV10-3 and J usage is TRBJ2-3; TRBD2 agrees at 10 bases. Germline values: CDR1 ENHRY, CDR2 SYGVKD. This CDR3 spans 16 amino acids. With V trimmed by 8 bases and J by 6 bases, 14 bases remained unmatched. The CDR3 is CAIAPGLALFGDTQYF. CDR3 sequence (DNA): TGTGCCATCGCCCCGGGACTAGCGTTGTTTGGTGATACGCAGTATTTT.

This clonotype has a count of ten or more. This chain uses TRBV7-8 with TRBJ1-1; D possibly corresponds to TRBD1 (6 bases). The CDR3 is 15 amino acids. The V gene's germline CDR1 is SGHVS and CDR2 FQNEAQ. V was shortened by 5 bases and J by 2 bases, with 15 bases between the two germline ends. The CDR3 DNA sequence: TGTGCCAGCAGCCCCCGACAGGCGTTTAACACTGAAGCTTTCTTT. This codes for CASSPRQAFNTEAFF.

A remark on this clonotype: A much larger clone differs from this one at a single base, so this may be a read error. V and J are TRBV7-2 and TRBJ1-5; TRBD1 aligns across 7 bases. Germline CDR1 and CDR2: SGHTA and FQGNSA. This CDR3 is built from 15 residues. The CDR3 sequence: CASSSQGGVNQRQHF. CDR3 bases: TGTGCCAGCAGCTCCCAAGGGGGCGTTAATCAGCGCCAGCATTTT.

This clonotype was seen only a few times. V usage is TRBV19 and J usage is TRBJ1-6; D is perhaps TRBD1 (5 bases). The CDR3 extends over 13 amino acids. Trimming pared 3 bases from V and 7 bases from J, leaving 7 bases between. Germline assignment: CDR1 LNHDA and CDR2 SQIVND (reference sequence). CDR3 DNA sequence: TGTGCCAGTAGTATTCAGGGAAATTCACCCCTCCACTTT. Amino acids: CASSIQGNSPLHF.